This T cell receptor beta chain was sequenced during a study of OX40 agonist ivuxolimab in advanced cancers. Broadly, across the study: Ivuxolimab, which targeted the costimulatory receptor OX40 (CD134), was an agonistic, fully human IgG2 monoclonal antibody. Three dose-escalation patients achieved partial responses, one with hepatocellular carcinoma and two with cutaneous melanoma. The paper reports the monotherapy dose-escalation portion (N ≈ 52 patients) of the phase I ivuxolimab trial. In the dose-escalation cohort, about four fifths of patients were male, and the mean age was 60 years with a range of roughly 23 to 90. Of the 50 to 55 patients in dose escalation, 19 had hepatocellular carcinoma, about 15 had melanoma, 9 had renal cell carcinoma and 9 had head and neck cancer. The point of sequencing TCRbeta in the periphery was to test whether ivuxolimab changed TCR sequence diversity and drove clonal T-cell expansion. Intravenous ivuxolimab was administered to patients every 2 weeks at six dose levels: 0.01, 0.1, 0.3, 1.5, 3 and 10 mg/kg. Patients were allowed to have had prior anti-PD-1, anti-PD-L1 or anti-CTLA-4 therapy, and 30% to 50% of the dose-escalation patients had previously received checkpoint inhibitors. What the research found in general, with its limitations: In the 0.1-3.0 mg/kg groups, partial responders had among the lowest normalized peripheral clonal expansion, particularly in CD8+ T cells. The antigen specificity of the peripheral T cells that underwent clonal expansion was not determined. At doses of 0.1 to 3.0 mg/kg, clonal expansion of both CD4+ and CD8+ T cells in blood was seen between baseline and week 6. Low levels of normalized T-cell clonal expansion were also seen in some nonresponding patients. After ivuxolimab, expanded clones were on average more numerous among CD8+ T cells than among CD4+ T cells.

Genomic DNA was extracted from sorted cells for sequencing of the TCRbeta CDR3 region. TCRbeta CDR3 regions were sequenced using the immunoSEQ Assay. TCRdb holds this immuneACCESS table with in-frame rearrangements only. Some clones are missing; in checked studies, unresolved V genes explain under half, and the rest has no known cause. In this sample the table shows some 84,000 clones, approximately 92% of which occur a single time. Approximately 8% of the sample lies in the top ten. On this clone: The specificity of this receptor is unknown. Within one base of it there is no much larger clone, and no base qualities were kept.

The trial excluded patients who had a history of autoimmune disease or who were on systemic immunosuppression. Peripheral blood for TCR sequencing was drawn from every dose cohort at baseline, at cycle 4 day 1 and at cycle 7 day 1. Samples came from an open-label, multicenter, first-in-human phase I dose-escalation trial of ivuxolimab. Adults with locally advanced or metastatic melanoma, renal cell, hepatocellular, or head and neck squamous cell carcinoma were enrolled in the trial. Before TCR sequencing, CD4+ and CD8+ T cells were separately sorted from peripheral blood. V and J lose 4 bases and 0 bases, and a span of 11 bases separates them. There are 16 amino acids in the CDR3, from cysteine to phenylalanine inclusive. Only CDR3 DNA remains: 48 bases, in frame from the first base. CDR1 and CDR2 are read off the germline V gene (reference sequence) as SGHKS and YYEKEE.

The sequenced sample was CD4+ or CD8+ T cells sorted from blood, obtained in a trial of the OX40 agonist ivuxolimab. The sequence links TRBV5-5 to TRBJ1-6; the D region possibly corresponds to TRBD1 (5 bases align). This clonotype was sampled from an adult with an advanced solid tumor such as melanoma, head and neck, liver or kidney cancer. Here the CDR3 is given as CASSRSGSSYNSPLHF. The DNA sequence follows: TGTGCCAGCAGCCGTTCAGGGAGCTCCTATAATTCACCCCTCCACTTT.